The clone carrying this TCR beta chain was counted many times. These data belong to a study of T cells after yellow fever vaccination. There are 16 residues in the CDR3. Germline CDR1 and CDR2: MNHNS and SASEGT. The trim removed 7 bases at V and 4 bases at J, leaving 13 bases unmatched. MiXCR, applied by TCRdb to the 5' RACE reads, yields one record per CDR3 protein. The profile shows 140,000 to 150,000 distinct CDR3 sequences, about 6.2% of them singletons. This receptor was taken from a young man who received the YFV17D yellow fever vaccine. Sequencing used CD4+ T cells sorted from PBMCs, obtained 10 days after the yellow fever booster vaccination. The chain joins TRBV6-1 to TRBJ2-1, with 7 bases matching TRBD2. The CDR3 DNA follows: TGTGCCAGCAAAGATGGAGGCGGGAGAGGGTACAATGAGCAGTTCTTC. Its translation: CASKDGGGRGYNEQFF.